Listed here are 10 T cell receptor beta chains from one sample, sequenced in a study of blood T cell repertoires in COVID-19 (dated by TCRdb to the early 2020s). Library creation used the immunoSEQ multiplex PCR assay. TCRdb stores this immuneACCESS table with in-frame sequences only. Part of the clones is absent; in the studies checked, under half of the shortfall reflects unresolved V genes, and no reason is known for the rest. Counted in this sample were a few hundred thousand clones; around 86% of them appeared once. In total, the top ten clones hold less than 8% of the sample. Sequencing used PBMCs or T cells enriched from blood (not recorded which). The receptors originated from a man aged 25-45 years in a cohort exposed to, infected with or recovered from COVID-19 (not recorded which).

This chain links TRBV7-8 with TRBJ1-1; 7 nucleotides line up with TRBD1. CDR1 is SGHVS, CDR2 FQNEAQ, per germline. V trimming: 4 bases; J trimming: 1 base; junction bases outside the gene matches: 9. The CDR3 is made up of 16 amino acids. The CDR3 region has the DNA TGTGCCAGCAGCTCTCTACAGGGGCTAAAGAACACTGAAGCTTTCTTT. It encodes CASSSLQGLKNTEAFF. The variable domain in full, completed from reference TRBV7-8 and TRBJ1-1, reads GAGVSQSPRYKVAKRGQDVALRCDPISGHVSLFWYQQALGQGPEFLTYFQNEAQLDKSGLPSDRFFAERPEGSVSTLKIQRTQQEDSAVYLCASSSLQGLKNTEAFFGQGTRLTVV.

Details on this clone: Other DNA sequences in the sample encode the same CDR3. The J gene is TRBJ1-3, the V gene TRBV11-3, with TRBD1 identical over 9 bases. Germline CDR1 is SGHNT and CDR2 is YENEEA. The CDR3 has 15 amino acids. V was clipped by 5 bases and J by 2 bases; unmatched bases: 4. CDR3: CASSPGQGPGNTIYF. The CDR3 coding sequence is TGTGCCAGCAGCCCCGGACAGGGGCCTGGAAACACCATATATTTT.

The chain links TRBV7-9 to TRBJ2-5; 7 nucleotides align to TRBD1. The CDR3 is 14 amino acids. V lost 5 bases and J lost 3; bases outside the gene matches: 6. CDR1 is SEHNR and CDR2 is FQNEAQ in the germline V gene (reference sequence). This CDR3 is CASSPSGTEETQYF. CDR3 DNA sequence: TGTGCCAGCAGCCCCTCCGGGACAGAAGAGACCCAGTACTTC.

The chain couples TRBV23-1 to TRBJ2-5, with 8 nucleotides matching TRBD1. TRBV23-1 is an ORF, with its function uncertain. V lost 3 bases to trimming and J lost 5 bases; unmatched junction nucleotides: 8. CDR3 length: 15 residues. The CDR3 DNA is TGCGCCAGCAGTCATTTGACAGGGGCGGGGGAGACCCAGTACTTC. Its protein is CASSHLTGAGETQYF.

This rearrangement joins TRBV28 to TRBJ2-7, with D possibly being TRBD1 (6 bases). Trimming removed 6 bases at V and 1 base at J, with 16 bases between. CDR3 size: 15 residues. Germline assignment: CDR1 MDHEN and CDR2 SYDVKM. The CDR3 spells CASSWGTPSSYEQYF. CDR3 in DNA: TGTGCCAGCAGCTGGGGGACACCTTCATCCTACGAGCAGTACTTC.

This sequence joins TRBV5-1 and TRBJ2-4; TRBD2 matches 8 bases. V was pared by 7 bases and J by 5 bases, with 5 bases of the junction left unmatched. This CDR3 contains 13 residues. From germline, CDR1 is SGHRS and CDR2 YFSETQ. The CDR3 bases are TGCGCCAGCGCGAGCGGGAGTCAAAACATTCAGTACTTC. Protein: CASASGSQNIQYF.

The chain uses TRBV18 and TRBJ2-1, with 9 positions matching TRBD2. J lost 4 bases, V lost 3 bases, and 4 bases had no gene match. The length of the CDR3 is 15 residues. From germline, CDR1 is KGHSH and CDR2 LQKENI. For the CDR3, the DNA is TGTGCCAGCTCACCGGGACTAGCTTTATACAATGAGCAGTTCTTC. It specifies CASSPGLALYNEQFF.

The chain recombines TRBV7-9 with TRBJ2-7; tentatively, D is TRBD1 (6 bases). Germline V lookup: CDR1 SEHNR, CDR2 FQNEAQ (reference sequence). The V end was cut by 5 bases, the J end by 4 bases, with 15 bases between. This CDR3 has 14 residues. CDR3 in amino acids: CASSPQGYLYEQYF. CDR3 in DNA: TGTGCCAGCAGCCCCCAGGGGTACCTATACGAGCAGTACTTC.

The rearrangement uses TRBV9 and TRBJ1-4; unclear D gene. The CDR3 loop spans 14 amino acids. Per germline, CDR1 SGDLS and CDR2 YYNGEE. V lost 3 bases and J 4 bases, leaving 10 bases between the germline ends. The CDR3, as DNA: TGTGCCAGCAGCGGCGTCGGGAGTAATGAAAAACTGTTTTTT. It is translated as CASSGVGSNEKLFF.

The V and J genes are TRBV9 and TRBJ2-2; 12 bases agree with TRBD2. This CDR3 is built from 17 residues. CDR1 and CDR2 from the germline V gene are SGDLS and YYNGEE. The V and J ends lost 2 bases and 6 bases, in that order; junction bases with no gene match: 8. CDR3 in DNA: TGTGCCAGCAGCGTCCTAGCGGGAGGGAGCGCGGCCGGGGAGCTGTTTTTT. It codes for CASSVLAGGSAAGELFF.